The present TCR beta chain was sequenced within a study of T cells in Graves' hyperthyroidism and ophthalmopathy. In the study overall: At the time of initial diagnosis and before any treatment, peripheral blood was collected.

Study results and limitations: Ophthalmopathy stood apart from stable hyperthyroidism in a 13 V-J model. It was a median 6.5 months before onset that the model predicted ophthalmopathy.

V shed 4 bases and J shed 7 bases, with 14 bases lying between them. The CDR3 consists of 14 residues. Per germline, CDR1 SGHNT and CDR2 YYREEE (reference sequence). Points on this clonotype: Its specificity is not known.

TCR beta CDR3 regions were amplified from RNA. First-round RT-PCR with HTBI primers amplified the TCR CDR3 region. Each CDR3 protein is one row after TCRdb ran MiXCR on the multiplex PCR reads. The table lists about 360,000 distinct CDR3 sequences, over 10% of them singletons. The chain recombines TRBV5-4 with TRBJ1-4, with a possible D match to TRBD1 (5 bases). The sample consisted of blood. The clonotype originates from a woman aged 18 to 35 with Graves' hyperthyroidism. CDR3 amino acids: CASSRNSGSEKLFF. The CDR3 DNA follows: TGTGCCAGCAGCCGAAATTCAGGGAGTGAAAAACTGTTTTTT.